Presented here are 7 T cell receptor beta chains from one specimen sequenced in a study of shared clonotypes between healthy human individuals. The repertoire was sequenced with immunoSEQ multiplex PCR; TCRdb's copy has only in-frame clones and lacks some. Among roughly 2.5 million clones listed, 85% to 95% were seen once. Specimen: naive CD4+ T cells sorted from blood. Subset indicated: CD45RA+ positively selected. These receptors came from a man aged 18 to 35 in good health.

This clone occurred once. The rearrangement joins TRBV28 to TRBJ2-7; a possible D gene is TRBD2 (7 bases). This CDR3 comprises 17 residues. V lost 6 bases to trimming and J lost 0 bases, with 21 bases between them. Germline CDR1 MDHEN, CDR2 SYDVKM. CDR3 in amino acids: CASSPPQGGGTSYEQYF. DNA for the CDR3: TGTGCCAGCAGCCCTCCCCAAGGGGGGGGAACCTCCTACGAGCAGTACTTC. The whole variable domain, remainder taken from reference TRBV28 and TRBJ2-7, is DVKVTQSSRYLVKRTGEKVFLECVQDMDHENMFWYRQDPGLGLRLIYFSYDVKMKEKGDIPEGYSVSREKKERFSLILESASTNQTSMYLCASSPPQGGGTSYEQYFGPGTRLTVT.

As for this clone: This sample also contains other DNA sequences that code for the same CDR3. The CDR3 nucleotides read TGCGCCAGCAGCTTGGTCGCGGGAGGCACAGATACGCAGTATTTT. Encoded protein: CASSLVAGGTDTQYF. This chain links TRBV5-1 with TRBJ2-3, with 7 bases that match TRBD2. The germline gives CDR1 SGHRS, CDR2 YFSETQ. Losses at the gene ends were 0 bases for V and 1 base for J; bases not matched to a gene: 2. This CDR3 region has 15 residues.

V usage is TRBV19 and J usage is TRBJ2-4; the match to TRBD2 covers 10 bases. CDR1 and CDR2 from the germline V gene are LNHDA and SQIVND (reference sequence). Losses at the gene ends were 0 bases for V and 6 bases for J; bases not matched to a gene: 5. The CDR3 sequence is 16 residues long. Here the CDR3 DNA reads TGTGCCAGTAGTATAGAACTAGCGGGATCAAGAAACATTCAGTACTTC. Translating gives CASSIELAGSRNIQYF.

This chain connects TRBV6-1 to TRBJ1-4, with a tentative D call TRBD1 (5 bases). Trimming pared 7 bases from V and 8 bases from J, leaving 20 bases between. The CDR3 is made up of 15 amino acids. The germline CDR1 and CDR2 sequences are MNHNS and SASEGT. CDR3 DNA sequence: TGTGCCAGCATACTAACGGGGGGTGTAGGAGAAAAACTGTTTTTT. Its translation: CASILTGGVGEKLFF.

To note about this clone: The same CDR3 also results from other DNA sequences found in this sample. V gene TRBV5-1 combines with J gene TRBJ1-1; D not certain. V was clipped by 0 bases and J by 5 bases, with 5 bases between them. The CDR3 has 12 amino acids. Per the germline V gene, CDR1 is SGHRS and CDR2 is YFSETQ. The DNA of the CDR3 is TGCGCCAGCAGCTTGGAAGGTACTGAAGCTTTCTTT. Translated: CASSLEGTEAFF.

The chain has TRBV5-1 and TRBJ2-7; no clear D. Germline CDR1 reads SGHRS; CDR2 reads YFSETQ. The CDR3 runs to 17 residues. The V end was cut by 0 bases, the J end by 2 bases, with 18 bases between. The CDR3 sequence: CASSLAAASVFAYEQYF. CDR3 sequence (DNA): TGCGCCAGCAGCTTGGCCGCGGCTTCGGTCTTTGCCTACGAGCAGTACTTC.

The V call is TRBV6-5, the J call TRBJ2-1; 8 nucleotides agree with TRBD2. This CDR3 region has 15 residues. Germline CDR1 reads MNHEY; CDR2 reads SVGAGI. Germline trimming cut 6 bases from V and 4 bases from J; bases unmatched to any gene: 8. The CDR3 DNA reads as TGTGCCAGCAGCACAACTAGCGGTACTTACAATGAGCAGTTCTTC. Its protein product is CASSTTSGTYNEQFF.